The 17 T cell receptor beta chains reported below all come from one sample, sequenced in a study of shared clonotypes between healthy human individuals (TCRdb year 2020). Libraries were constructed by the immunoSEQ multiplex PCR assay. TCRdb stores this immuneACCESS table with in-frame sequences only. Part of the clones is absent; in the studies checked, under half of the shortfall reflects unresolved V genes, and no reason is known for the rest. The sample table lists under 550,000 clones, 90% to 96% of them with a count of one. The ten largest clones add up to about 0.064% of the sample. Sample: naive CD4+ T cells sorted from blood. The cell subset or site label on this specimen signifies: CD45RA+ positively selected. The source is a woman aged 25 to 39 in good health.

V usage is TRBV18 and J usage is TRBJ1-1; 8 positions match TRBD1. The trim removed 1 base at V and 3 bases at J, leaving 4 bases unmatched. The CDR3 contains 15 residues. CDR1 and CDR2 (germline): KGHSH, LQKENI. The CDR3 loop is CASSPRDRGYTEAFF. The CDR3 DNA reads TGTGCCAGCTCACCACGTGACAGGGGTTACACTGAAGCTTTCTTT.

V is TRBV5-1 and J is TRBJ2-7, with 12 bases fitting TRBD2. The CDR3 consists of 19 residues. In germline, CDR1 is SGHRS, CDR2 YFSETQ. The ends lost 4 bases at V and 3 bases at J; junction bases unmatched: 17. The CDR3 coding sequence is TGCGCCAGCAGCGCACGTCCGACTAGCGGGAGCCCCGACTTCTACGAGCAGTACTTC. Amino acid sequence: CASSARPTSGSPDFYEQYF.

The chain couples TRBV6-5 to TRBJ1-2, with D possibly being TRBD1 (6 bases). The CDR3 length is 15 residues. Between the trimmed V and J ends, which lost 6 bases and 2 bases, there was a span of 16 bases. From germline, CDR1 is MNHEY and CDR2 SVGAGI. CDR3 amino acids: CASREQGHHNYGYTF. The CDR3, as DNA: TGTGCCAGCAGGGAACAGGGCCATCACAACTATGGCTACACCTTC.

V gene TRBV7-9 combines with J gene TRBJ1-5; 8 bases align to TRBD1. CDR3 length equals 14 residues. V was pared by 5 bases and J by 9 bases, with 9 bases of the junction left unmatched. CDR1 is SEHNR and CDR2 is FQNEAQ in the germline V gene (reference sequence). CDR3 coding DNA: TGTGCCAGCAGCCATGACAGGGGCAGGTGGCCCCAGCATTTT. It translates to CASSHDRGRWPQHF.

This clone appeared once. V is TRBV27 and J is TRBJ2-5; tentative D call: TRBD1 (5 bases). The CDR3 runs 13 residues. CDR1 MNHEY and CDR2 SMNVEV come from the germline V gene (reference sequence). Trimming pared 5 bases from V and 5 bases from J, leaving 12 bases between. CDR3 region: CASSDHRKETQYF. The CDR3 DNA is TGTGCCAGCAGTGACCACAGGAAGGAGACCCAGTACTTC.

This chain joins TRBV6-5 and TRBJ1-1, with D hard to call. Germline CDR1 MNHEY, CDR2 SVGAGI. The CDR3 spans 14 residues. Trimming removed 0 bases from V and 1 base from J, with 6 bases in between. The CDR3 DNA reads TGTGCCAGCAGTTACTCGAGAGAGAACACTGAAGCTTTCTTT. This gives the protein CASSYSRENTEAFF.

J is TRBJ1-2 and V is TRBV5-4; D not certain. The V gene lost 4 bases and the J gene lost 8 bases, with 18 bases spanning the gap. This CDR3 is built from 14 residues. CDR1 and CDR2 from the germline V gene are SGHNT and YYREEE (reference sequence). CDR3 in amino acids: CASSQDPGFGGYTF. The CDR3 region has the DNA TGTGCCAGCAGCCAAGATCCGGGGTTCGGAGGCTACACCTTC.

The chain combines TRBV4-1 with TRBJ2-5; a possible D gene is TRBD2 (6 bases). The CDR3 is 13 amino acids. Per germline, CDR1 MGHRA and CDR2 YSYEKL. The germline V and J ends were trimmed by 5 bases and 4 bases, with 11 bases remaining between them. This chain's CDR3 is CASSTGLRETQYF. The CDR3 coding sequence is TGCGCCAGCAGCACGGGACTCCGAGAGACCCAGTACTTC.

The V call is TRBV10-3, the J call TRBJ1-2, with 7 bases lining up with TRBD1. V dropped 4 bases and J dropped 8; count of bases not matched to a gene: 7. CDR1 is ENHRY, CDR2 SYGVKD, per germline. This CDR3 is built from 13 residues. The CDR3 loop is CAISGDREGGYTF. The CDR3, as DNA: TGTGCCATCAGTGGAGACAGGGAAGGCGGCTACACCTTC.

This clone was picked up a small number of times. J is TRBJ1-2 and V is TRBV6-1; 7 nucleotides line up with TRBD1. From germline, CDR1 is MNHNS and CDR2 SASEGT. V dropped 6 bases and J dropped 4; count of bases not matched to a gene: 5. The CDR3 consists of 13 residues. The CDR3 DNA is TGTGCCAGCAGCCCGGACAGGATCTATGGCTACACCTTC. Translating gives CASSPDRIYGYTF.

This chain links TRBV28 with TRBJ1-5; 9 bases match TRBD1. Germline V gene data show CDR1 as MDHEN and CDR2 as SYDVKM. The CDR3 length is 17 residues. The trim removed 1 base at V and 9 bases at J, leaving 13 bases unmatched. This chain's CDR3 is CASSLSGTGTVRRPQHF. DNA for the CDR3: TGTGCCAGCAGTTTATCAGGGACAGGGACCGTGCGACGGCCCCAGCATTTT.

V is TRBV11-2 and J is TRBJ2-5; 9 bases fit TRBD1. TRBJ2-7 explains the end of the DNA better; the J call may be wrong. Per the germline V gene, CDR1 is SGHAT and CDR2 is FQNNGV. The CDR3 sequence is 14 residues long. CDR3 loop: CASSAGTGLDEQYF. The CDR3 DNA follows: TGTGCCAGCAGCGCGGGGACAGGGCTAGACGAGCAGTACTTC.

The chain recombines TRBV7-2 with TRBJ1-5; 7 nucleotides match TRBD1. Germline values: CDR1 SGHTA, CDR2 FQGNSA. J gave up 5 bases and V 5 bases, and 3 bases lay outside the gene matches. The CDR3 covers 13 residues. The CDR3 DNA sequence: TGTGCCAGCAGCCCTCAGGGGGATCAGCCCCAGCATTTT. This translates into CASSPQGDQPQHF.

The chain couples TRBV29-1 to TRBJ1-5; D unresolved. Trimming shortened V by 4 bases and J by 5 bases, and 12 bases separated the two germline ends. Germline V lookup: CDR1 SQVTM, CDR2 ANQGSEA. This CDR3 has 13 residues. CDR3 loop: CSVGARRDQPQHF. In nucleotides, the CDR3 is TGCAGCGTTGGGGCTAGGAGGGATCAGCCCCAGCATTTT.

The chain carries TRBV5-1 and TRBJ2-1; 14 bases are a match to TRBD2. With 7 bases clipped from V and 8 bases from J, the junction kept 20 bases outside the gene matches. Germline CDR1 is SGHRS and CDR2 is YFSETQ. The CDR3 loop spans 19 amino acids. The chain's CDR3 is CASSLIPGLAGEGVHEQFF. For the CDR3, the DNA is TGCGCCAGCTCCCTCATTCCGGGACTAGCGGGAGAAGGAGTCCATGAGCAGTTCTTC.

The rearrangement joins TRBV10-1 to TRBJ2-7; D possibly corresponds to TRBD2 (6 bases). The V gene lost 4 bases and the J gene lost 2 bases, with 12 bases spanning the gap. CDR1 is WNHNN and CDR2 is SYGVQD in the germline V gene (reference sequence). The length of the CDR3 is 14 residues. CDR3 in DNA: TGCGCCAGCAGTGCGGGAGTGGGGCCCTACGAGCAGTACTTC. It codes for CASSAGVGPYEQYF.

V gene TRBV19 combines with J gene TRBJ2-3, with D uncertain. The CDR3 is made up of 14 amino acids. CDR1 LNHDA and CDR2 SQIVND come from the germline V gene (reference sequence). V dropped 2 bases and J dropped 0 bases, with 6 bases sitting between them. This CDR3 reads CASSIYGSTDTQYF. The CDR3 region has the DNA TGTGCCAGTAGTATATACGGTAGCACAGATACGCAGTATTTT. Complete variable domain (other parts from reference TRBV19 and TRBJ2-3): DGGITQSPKYLFRKEGQNVTLSCEQNLNHDAMYWYRQDPGQGLRLIYYSQIVNDFQKGDIAEGYSVSREKKESFPLTVTSAQKNPTAFYLCASSIYGSTDTQYFGPGTRLTVL.